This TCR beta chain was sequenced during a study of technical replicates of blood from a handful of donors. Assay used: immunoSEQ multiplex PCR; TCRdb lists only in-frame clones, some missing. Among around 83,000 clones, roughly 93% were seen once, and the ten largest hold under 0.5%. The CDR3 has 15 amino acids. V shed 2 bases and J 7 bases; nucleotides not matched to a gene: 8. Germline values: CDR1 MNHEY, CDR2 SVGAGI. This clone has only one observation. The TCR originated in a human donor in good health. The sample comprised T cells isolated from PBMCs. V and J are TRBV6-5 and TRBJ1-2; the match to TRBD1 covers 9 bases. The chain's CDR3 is CASSYAGQGMGGYTF. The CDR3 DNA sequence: TGTGCCAGCAGTTACGCGGGACAGGGAATGGGTGGCTACACCTTC.